These 26 T cell receptor beta chains share one sample of origin, sequenced in a study of blood T cells in healthy people across ages. Through a sample-barcoded 5' primer and a J-beta primer mix, a second PCR was run for about 7 to 12 cycles. TCRdb used MiXCR to reprocess the 5' RACE reads, holding one entry per CDR3 protein. The sample lists about 780,000 distinct CDR3 sequences; about 59% were seen once. Sequencing was done on a sample of blood. The receptors here all came from a man aged 25-40 years in good health.

The sample holds a few counts of this clonotype. The chain combines TRBV6-6 with TRBJ1-4; weak D call: TRBD1 (5 bases). This CDR3 has 14 amino acids. Trimming stripped 5 bases from V and 4 bases from J, with 11 bases between. Germline V gives CDR1 MNHNY, CDR2 SVGAGI (reference sequence). Here the CDR3 reads CASSPGGVNEKLFF. The CDR3 DNA follows: TGTGCCAGCAGTCCGGGAGGGGTTAATGAAAAACTGTTTTTT.

This CDR3 is CASSPGTGAFDEQYF. The CDR3 coding sequence is TGTGCCAGCAGTCCCGGGACAGGGGCGTTCGACGAGCAGTACTTC. The chain carries TRBV6-2 or TRBV6-3 and TRBJ2-7, with 10 bases matching TRBD1. The V and J ends lost 5 bases and 5 bases, in that order; junction bases with no gene match: 9. The germline V gene has CDR1 MNHEY and CDR2 SVGEGT. The CDR3 is 15 residues long.

The V gene is TRBV5-1, the J gene TRBJ2-5; 7 positions agree with TRBD1. The V and J ends lost 3 bases and 11 bases, in that order; junction bases with no gene match: 19. The germline gives CDR1 SGHRS, CDR2 YFSETQ. The CDR3 is made up of 16 amino acids. In nucleotides, the CDR3 is TGCGCCAGCAGCTGGGGTGACAGGGCAAGCGCCGATGAGCAGTACTTC. As protein: CASSWGDRASADEQYF.

The V call is TRBV29-1, the J call TRBJ1-5; 8 nucleotides align to TRBD1. Germline V CDR1 and CDR2: SQVTM, ANQGSEA. The CDR3 length is 13 residues. With V trimmed by 6 bases and J by 6 bases, 7 bases remained unmatched. The CDR3 bases are TGCAGCGTATTGGGACAGGAGGGTCAGCCCCAGCATTTT. Amino acids: CSVLGQEGQPQHF.

The genes are TRBV20-1 and TRBJ2-1; 7 bases match TRBD2. CDR1 and CDR2 (germline): DFQATT, SNEGSKA (reference sequence). The CDR3 is 15 residues long. J gave up 0 bases and V 1 base, and 3 bases lay outside the gene matches. CDR3 sequence: CSARVRGSSYNEQFF. The CDR3 coding sequence is TGCAGTGCTAGAGTACGCGGGAGCTCCTACAATGAGCAGTTCTTC.

The V gene is TRBV28, the J gene TRBJ2-7; 9 positions agree with TRBD2. The germline V gene has CDR1 MDHEN and CDR2 SYDVKM. The CDR3 length is 14 residues. V lost 7 bases to trimming and J lost 4 bases; unmatched junction nucleotides: 8. The CDR3 loop is CASKERGAHYEQYF. CDR3 nucleotide sequence: TGTGCCAGCAAGGAGCGGGGGGCTCATTACGAGCAGTACTTC.

This clonotype has just one count. The V gene is TRBV18, the J gene TRBJ2-5; D is perhaps TRBD1 (5 bases). Germline V gives CDR1 KGHSH, CDR2 LQKENI. The CDR3 consists of 13 residues. V lost 5 bases to trimming and J lost 5 bases, with 12 bases between them. The CDR3 is CASSTRDGETQYF. For the CDR3, the DNA is TGTGCCAGCTCAACCAGGGATGGGGAGACCCAGTACTTC.

In this sample, this clonotype turned up a few times. The CDR3 spells CASSLGTGGNEQFF. DNA for the CDR3: TGTGCCAGCAGCTTAGGGACAGGGGGCAATGAGCAGTTCTTC. This rearrangement joins TRBV7-2 to TRBJ2-1, with TRBD1 matching over 10 bases. The CDR3 loop spans 14 amino acids. In germline, CDR1 is SGHTA, CDR2 FQGNSA. Unmatched junction bases numbered 0, after V lost 1 base and J lost 6 bases.

The V call is TRBV7-2, the J call TRBJ2-7, with a possible D match to TRBD1 (6 bases). Looked up from germline, CDR1 is SGHTA and CDR2 is FQGNSA. The V and J ends lost 6 bases and 7 bases respectively, with 16 bases between them. The CDR3 sequence is 13 residues long. Here the CDR3 reads CASRPRDTGEQYF. CDR3 coding DNA: TGTGCCAGCAGACCCCGGGACACGGGGGAGCAGTACTTC. Based on the CDR3 plus reference TRBV7-2 and TRBJ2-7, the full variable domain is GAGVSQSPSNKVTEKGKDVELRCDPISGHTALYWYRQSLGQGLEFLIYFQGNSAPDKSGLPSDRFSAERTGGSVSTLTIQRTQQEDSAVYLCASRPRDTGEQYFGPGTRLTVT.

The chain has TRBV10-3 and TRBJ2-7; a weak D match, TRBD2 (6 bases). Germline CDR1 ENHRY, CDR2 SYGVKD. V was shortened by 7 bases and J by 2 bases, with 12 bases between the two germline ends. The CDR3 is 13 residues long. CDR3 sequence reads: CAIKGASAYEQYF. Written as DNA, the CDR3 is TGTGCCATCAAAGGGGCTAGCGCCTACGAGCAGTACTTC.

This chain connects TRBV7-2 to TRBJ2-5, with TRBD1 matching 8 bases. Gene TRBJ2-7 matches the end of the DNA better, so the J call may be wrong. Germline values: CDR1 SGHTA, CDR2 FQGNSA. The CDR3 extends over 13 amino acids. The CDR3 spells CASSSQGANEQYF. The CDR3, as DNA: TGTGCCAGCAGCTCTCAGGGGGCCAACGAGCAGTACTTC.

The chain links TRBV20-1 to TRBJ2-3; the match to TRBD2 covers 10 bases. Trimming removed 0 bases from V and 3 bases from J; junction bases left unmatched: 9. The CDR3 spans 17 residues. Per the germline V gene, CDR1 is DFQATT and CDR2 is SNEGSKA (reference sequence). CDR3 sequence (DNA): TGCAGTGCTAGAGATCCGCGTGAAGCGGGGGGGACAGATACGCAGTATTTT. Its protein product is CSARDPREAGGTDTQYF.

The chain couples TRBV27 to TRBJ1-5; no firm D call. Trimming removed 4 bases from V and 7 bases from J, with 20 bases in between. CDR1 and CDR2 from the germline V gene are MNHEY and SMNVEV (reference sequence). CDR3 size: 16 residues. CDR3 nucleotide sequence: TGTGCCAGCAGTTCCACCGGCACGCCAGTCGGGCAGCCCCAGCATTTT. This encodes CASSSTGTPVGQPQHF.

This clonotype was observed a few times. The gene calls are TRBV27 and TRBJ2-7, with no clear D. The CDR3 covers 12 residues. Deletions cut 8 bases from V and 0 bases from J, with 8 bases between. CDR1 is MNHEY, CDR2 SMNVEV, per germline (reference sequence). CDR3 region: CASRHRSYEQYF. The CDR3 region has the DNA TGTGCCAGCCGACACCGCTCCTACGAGCAGTACTTC.

V and J are TRBV2 and TRBJ2-2; D not resolved. Germline values: CDR1 SNHLY, CDR2 FYNNEI. The CDR3 spans 11 residues. Trimming cost V 5 bases and J 5 bases, with 3 bases left between them. CDR3 in DNA: TGTGCCAGCAGTACAACCGGGGAGCTGTTTTTT. Translated: CASSTTGELFF.

The chain couples TRBV6-1 to TRBJ2-1, with D possibly being TRBD1 (5 bases). The CDR3 runs 17 residues. The V end was cut by 1 base, the J end by 2 bases, with 15 bases between. Germline CDR1 reads MNHNS; CDR2 reads SASEGT. The CDR3 region has the DNA TGTGCCAGCAGTGAAGGGGGCGCGGCAGGAACCTACAATGAGCAGTTCTTC. Translating gives CASSEGGAAGTYNEQFF.

This clonotype was seen at least ten times. The CDR3 nucleotides are TGTGCCAGCAGCCAAGATAGGCTTACCGGGGAGCTGTTTTTT. Residues: CASSQDRLTGELFF. V is TRBV3-1 and J is TRBJ2-2; the D is unclear. Trimming removed 0 bases at V and 5 bases at J, with 7 bases between. This CDR3 is 14 amino acids long. Germline lookup yields CDR1 LGHDT and CDR2 YNNKEL (reference sequence).

This rearrangement joins TRBV28 to TRBJ2-5, with D perhaps given as TRBD1 or TRBD2 (5 bases each). The DNA matches TRBJ2-7 better at its end, which makes the J call doubtful. Germline V CDR1 and CDR2: MDHEN, SYDVKM. CDR3 length: 12 residues. The CDR3 protein is CASGRGVYEQYF. CDR3 nucleotide sequence: TGTGCCAGCGGTAGGGGAGTCTACGAGCAGTACTTC.

This clonotype was seen a handful of times. The chain combines TRBV4-3 with TRBJ1-5; D is unclear. This CDR3 region has 17 residues. Germline CDR1 reads LGHNA; CDR2 reads YSLEER. V shed 0 bases and J shed 5 bases, with 17 bases lying between them. The DNA for the CDR3 is TGCGCCAGCAGCCAAGACCCTGCGGGGTCAGAAGATCAGCCCCAGCATTTT. Amino acids: CASSQDPAGSEDQPQHF.

This clonotype was detected only a few times. CDR3 region: CASSSNRGGGYEQYF. For the CDR3, the DNA is TGTGCCAGCAGTTCGAACAGGGGGGGGGGCTACGAGCAGTACTTC. This rearrangement joins TRBV6-6 to TRBJ2-7, with D possibly TRBD1 on 8 matching bases. Germline V gene data show CDR1 as MNHNY and CDR2 as SVGAGI (reference sequence). Trimming left V 4 bases short and J 3 bases short, with 16 bases between. The CDR3 contains 15 residues.

This clonotype is a singleton in its sample. The V gene is TRBV2, the J gene TRBJ2-3; no firm D call. The CDR3 spans 10 residues. Germline CDR1 is SNHLY and CDR2 is FYNNEI. V was pared by 6 bases and J by 5 bases, with 3 bases between. The CDR3 DNA reads TGTGCCAGCAGAGTAGATACGCAGTATTTT. It encodes CASRVDTQYF.

Comments on this clonotype: Just one base apart from a much larger clone, this may be a read error. The chain employs TRBV10-3 and TRBJ2-7; perhaps TRBD1 as D (6 bases). Germline values: CDR1 ENHRY, CDR2 SYGVKD. The CDR3 runs to 14 residues. The CDR3 DNA is TGTGCCATCAGTCTGAAGACAGGACCCTACAAGCAGTACTTC. It codes for CAISLKTGPYKQYF.

The chain uses TRBV20-1 and TRBJ1-5; 8 bases are a match to TRBD1. Germline V gene sequence: CDR1 DFQATT, CDR2 SNEGSKA (reference sequence). The CDR3 totals 13 residues. Losses at the gene ends were 6 bases for V and 6 bases for J; bases not matched to a gene: 7. CDR3 coding DNA: TGCAGTGCGCCAGGGGGCTTCGGTCAGCCCCAGCATTTT. It yields the protein CSAPGGFGQPQHF.

The V and J genes are TRBV6-2 or TRBV6-3 and TRBJ2-7; D remains ambiguous. The germline gives CDR1 MNHEY, CDR2 SVGEGT. The CDR3 totals 12 residues. The V end lost 9 bases, the J end lost 0 bases, and 9 bases lay between the germline ends. The CDR3 nucleotides read TGTGCCAGTCTCGGTGTCTCCTACGAGCAGTACTTC. It encodes CASLGVSYEQYF.

The V gene is TRBV6-2 or TRBV6-3, the J gene TRBJ1-6; D is uncertain. Germline CDR1 and CDR2: MNHEY and SVGEGT. The CDR3 consists of 16 residues. The V and J ends lost 8 bases and 3 bases respectively, with 17 bases between them. The CDR3 loop reads CASAPPGKYYNSPLHF. The CDR3 nucleotides read TGTGCCAGCGCCCCACCGGGAAAATACTATAATTCACCCCTCCACTTT.

V gene TRBV12-3 or TRBV12-4 combines with J gene TRBJ2-3, with 9 bases matching TRBD2. Losses at the gene ends were 5 bases for V and 8 bases for J; bases not matched to a gene: 11. CDR3 length: 15 amino acids. The CDR3 DNA sequence: TGTGCCAGCAGTCCAAGACGAGCGGGGGGTGGTACGCAGTATTTT. Protein product: CASSPRRAGGGTQYF.